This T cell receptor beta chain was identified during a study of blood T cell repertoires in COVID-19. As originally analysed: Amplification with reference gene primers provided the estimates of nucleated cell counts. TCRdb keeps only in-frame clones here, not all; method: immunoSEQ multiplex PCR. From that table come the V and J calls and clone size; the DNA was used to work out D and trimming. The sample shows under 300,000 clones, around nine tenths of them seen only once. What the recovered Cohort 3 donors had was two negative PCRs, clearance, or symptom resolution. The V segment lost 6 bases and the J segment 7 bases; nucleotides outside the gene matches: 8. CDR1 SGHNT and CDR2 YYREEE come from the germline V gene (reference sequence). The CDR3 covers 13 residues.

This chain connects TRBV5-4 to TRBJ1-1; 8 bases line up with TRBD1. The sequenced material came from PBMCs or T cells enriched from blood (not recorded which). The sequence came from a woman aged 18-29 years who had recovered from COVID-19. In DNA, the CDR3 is TGTGCCAGCACCCTGACAGGGGCGGATGAAGCTTTCTTT. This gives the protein CASTLTGADEAFF.